The rows below give T cell receptor beta chains drawn from one sample of a study of cytomegalovirus exposure and HLA in healthy donors. Using immunoSEQ multiplex PCR, the repertoire was profiled, and TCRdb retains in-frame clones only, with some absent. Reported are more than 40,000 clones; the ten largest clones contain approximately 2.4%. Sequenced: PBMCs. These TCRs come from a female donor in good health and CMV-seronegative. Both conserved end residues are part of each CDR3. The D gene is left open where the match is weak.

J gene: TRBJ1-1; D gene: TRBD1; CDR3 length: 13; V gene: TRBV19; CDR3 protein: CASLGQVNTEAFF; CDR3 DNA: TGTGCCAGTTTGGGACAGGTGAACACTGAAGCTTTCTTT
J gene: TRBJ2-2; D gene: TRBD2; CDR3 length: 16; V gene: TRBV7-9; CDR3 protein: CASSLWTSGGVGELFF; CDR3 DNA: TGTGCCAGCAGCTTATGGACTAGCGGGGGGGTCGGGGAGCTGTTTTTT
J gene: TRBJ1-1; D gene: TRBD1; CDR3 length: 14; V gene: TRBV6-5; CDR3 protein: CASSYSRGRAEAFF; CDR3 DNA: TGTGCCAGCAGTTACTCAAGGGGGCGGGCTGAAGCTTTCTTT
J gene: TRBJ2-1; D gene: NA; CDR3 length: 14; V gene: TRBV19; CDR3 protein: CASSIEEDGNEQFF; CDR3 DNA: TGTGCCAGTAGTATAGAGGAGGATGGAAATGAGCAGTTCTTC
J gene: TRBJ1-1; D gene: TRBD1; CDR3 length: 16; V gene: TRBV9; CDR3 protein: CASSHPGQGIDTEAFF; CDR3 DNA: TGTGCCAGCAGTCATCCGGGACAGGGGATAGACACTGAAGCTTTCTTT
J gene: TRBJ1-1; D gene: TRBD1; CDR3 length: 16; V gene: TRBV6-1; CDR3 protein: CASSALTGGRSTEAFF; CDR3 DNA: TGTGCCAGCAGTGCCCTGACAGGGGGCAGGTCGACTGAAGCTTTCTTT
J gene: TRBJ1-1; D gene: NA; CDR3 length: 12; V gene: TRBV29-1; CDR3 protein: CSVSERTPPAFF; CDR3 DNA: TGCAGCGTTTCAGAAAGAACCCCTCCGGCTTTCTTT
J gene: TRBJ1-6; D gene: TRBD1; CDR3 length: 14; V gene: TRBV11-3; CDR3 protein: CASRPQGANSPLHF; CDR3 DNA: TGTGCCAGCAGACCACAGGGGGCGAATTCACCCCTCCACTTT
J gene: TRBJ2-3; D gene: NA; CDR3 length: 13; V gene: TRBV9; CDR3 protein: CASSLPSGGTQYF; CDR3 DNA: TGTGCCAGCAGCCTGCCCAGTGGGGGCACGCAGTATTTT
J gene: TRBJ2-7; D gene: NA; CDR3 length: 16; V gene: TRBV9; CDR3 protein: CASSVGVSGLNDEQYF; CDR3 DNA: TGTGCCAGCAGCGTAGGGGTAAGCGGGTTGAATGACGAGCAGTACTTC
J gene: TRBJ1-6; D gene: NA; CDR3 length: 14; V gene: TRBV14; CDR3 protein: CASSQEAYNSPLHF; CDR3 DNA: TGTGCCAGCAGCCAAGAGGCATATAATTCACCCCTCCACTTT
J gene: TRBJ1-2; D gene: TRBD1; CDR3 length: 14; V gene: TRBV4-2; CDR3 protein: CASSRTGGNYGYTF; CDR3 DNA: TGTGCCAGCAGTCGGACAGGGGGTAACTATGGCTACACCTTC
J gene: TRBJ2-7; D gene: TRBD2; CDR3 length: 16; V gene: TRBV29-1; CDR3 protein: CSVDAAGSGGYYEQYF; CDR3 DNA: TGCAGCGTTGATGCCGCCGGGAGCGGGGGGTACTACGAGCAGTACTTC
J gene: TRBJ1-5; D gene: TRBD1; CDR3 length: 14; V gene: TRBV30; CDR3 protein: CAWSMGRGLTPQHF; CDR3 DNA: TGTGCCTGGAGTATGGGCAGGGGGTTGACGCCCCAGCATTTT
J gene: TRBJ2-2; D gene: TRBD1; CDR3 length: 17; V gene: TRBV4-3; CDR3 protein: CASSPRTGAANTGELFF; CDR3 DNA: TGCGCCAGCAGCCCCCGGACAGGGGCCGCGAACACCGGGGAGCTGTTTTTT
J gene: TRBJ2-2; D gene: NA; CDR3 length: 15; V gene: TRBV7-9; CDR3 protein: CASSLGLGEPGELFF; CDR3 DNA: TGTGCCAGCAGCTTAGGACTAGGCGAACCCGGGGAGCTGTTTTTT
J gene: TRBJ2-7; D gene: NA; CDR3 length: 13; V gene: TRBV6-1; CDR3 protein: CASRLELAYEQYF; CDR3 DNA: TGTGCCAGCAGACTCGAGCTGGCCTACGAGCAGTACTTC
J gene: TRBJ1-2; D gene: TRBD1; CDR3 length: 15; V gene: TRBV5-4; CDR3 protein: CASSPRDRGLHGYTF; CDR3 DNA: TGTGCCAGCAGCCCCCGGGACAGGGGCCTCCATGGCTACACCTTC
J gene: TRBJ2-7; D gene: TRBD1; CDR3 length: 11; V gene: TRBV20-1; CDR3 protein: CSAEDRDEQYF; CDR3 DNA: TGCAGTGCTGAAGACAGGGACGAGCAGTACTTC
J gene: TRBJ2-1; D gene: NA; CDR3 length: 14; V gene: TRBV7-8; CDR3 protein: CASTLDRYYNEQFF; CDR3 DNA: TGTGCCAGCACCTTAGACAGGTATTACAATGAGCAGTTCTTC
J gene: TRBJ2-1; D gene: NA; CDR3 length: 14; V gene: TRBV19; CDR3 protein: CASSNPAAYNEQFF; CDR3 DNA: TGTGCCAGTAGTAATCCAGCGGCATACAATGAGCAGTTCTTC
J gene: TRBJ2-7; D gene: TRBD2; CDR3 length: 13; V gene: TRBV6-5; CDR3 protein: CAVGSSVAGEQYF; CDR3 DNA: TGTGCCGTCGGTTCCTCGGTAGCGGGCGAGCAGTACTTC